This T cell receptor beta chain derives from a study of shared clonotypes between healthy human individuals (dated by TCRdb to 2020 to 2022). Notes on the research overall: The cohort comprised a couple of women and a few men aged 18 to 49 years. For each donor, CD4 naive and CD4 memory were each given three plates, CD8 naive was given two plates, and CD8 memory was given one plate. Blood TCR repertoires of about five healthy adults were deeply sequenced to estimate repertoire size and the extent of clonotype sharing between individuals. To increase sequencing depth and limit assay-specific biases, different laboratories used diverse techniques to prepare libraries and sequence TCR repertoires. Leukapheresis yielded between about 0.94 and 9.5 billion PBMCs per donor.

CDR1 and CDR2 are read off the germline V gene as SGHRS and YFSETQ. Spanning cysteine to phenylalanine, the CDR3 consists of 14 amino acids. Left in the record is the CDR3 DNA by itself, 42 bases read in frame from the first base. V is trimmed back by 6 bases and J by 5 bases, and the junction contains 7 bases that no gene match accounts for. Comments on this clone: The antigen it recognizes is unknown. No clone much larger than this one lies a single base away; base qualities are absent.

The donors were healthy, HIV-negative adults who had no recently reported acute infections or vaccinations. Only Caucasian adults living in Nashville, Tennessee, USA were represented among the donors. Magnetic negative selection was used to enrich CD4+ T cells, after which naive cells were positively selected on CD45RA and the negative fraction became the memory subset. Blood was collected by leukapheresis, and PBMCs were isolated by Ficoll-Histopaque density gradient centrifugation and then cryopreserved in liquid nitrogen vapor phase. Purity and quantity of every magnetically sorted T cell population were checked by analytical flow cytometry. From each sorted fraction, genomic DNA was isolated and quantified by UV absorbance on a Nanodrop 2000c. What the work shows at the level of the full study, not this receptor alone: Sampling was restricted to blood, and TCR repertoires in tissue are likely to differ from TCR repertoires in blood. Rarefaction of sorted-subset datasets indicated incomplete sequencing despite the large sequencing depth. When a handful of donors were compared, the shared fraction of clonotypes was roughly 5% for naive CD4, around 3.5% for naive CD8, 2% to 2.5% for memory CD4, and roughly 0.4% for memory CD8. Naive subsets generally had larger estimated clonotype richness than memory subsets. The genetic and exposure-history diversity represented was limited by the small number of donors. Based on pairwise subsampling, the degree of clonotype sharing among donors was expected to be affected by sequencing depth. Compared with non-shared clonotypes, clonotypes shared by all four sorted-subset donors had higher generation probabilities.

TCR CDR3 regions were amplified from genomic DNA by multiplex PCR using the deep immunoSEQ assay. Extracted genomic DNA from each cell subset was distributed evenly across all wells of several immunoSEQ 96-well plates, and each plate was treated as a replicate. For sorted subsets, approximately 200 ng of genomic DNA, equivalent to 25,000 to 35,000 T cell genomes, went into each replicate PCR. The purified libraries were quantified using a Qubit 3.0 fluorometer, sized with a Bioanalyzer 2100, and then quantified again using the KAPA Library Quantification kit. A separate single-read 150-cycle Illumina NextSeq 550 flow cell was used to sequence each immunoSEQ 96-well plate. The authors' pipeline ran thus. Because the immunoSEQ output included only junctional sequences and no quality scores, the filtering could not be the same as the filtering used for full-length reads. To assign V/J genes and CDR3, sequences were annotated against IMGT germline references using PyIR, a Python wrapper for IgBLAST v1.9. Reads were filtered out if the reads had weak V/J assignments (E-value above 1e-6), no CDR3, stop codons, out-of-frame junctions, or ambiguous translated residues. V3J clonotypes were defined as sequences sharing the same inferred V gene, J gene, and CDR3 amino acid sequence. To compute the percentage overlap between repertoires, the number of shared unique clonotypes was divided by the size of the smaller repertoire. Repertoire richness was assessed with RTK rarefaction, the Chao1 estimator, and Recon v2.1 estimates of unobserved clonotypes. Generation probabilities were computed with OLGA for all TCRbeta clonotypes obtained by the gDNA method from a few donors. TCRdb's version of the immuneACCESS table is confined to in-frame rearrangements and falls short of the full clone set. An unresolved V gene accounts for under half of the shortfall where checked; the remainder is of unknown origin. From that table come the V and J calls and clone size; the DNA was used to work out D and trimming. A total of about 2.4 million clones appear in this sample, roughly 93% of them only once. The top ten clones comprise 0.36% of the sample.

The TCR originated in a young man in good health. Some clones in this sample may be carry-over from other donors' samples. Sample: naive CD4+ T cells from PBMCs. The intended sense of this specimen's cell subset or site label: CD45RA+ positively selected. The sequence links TRBV5-1 to TRBJ2-5, with 10 middle bases fitting TRBD1. The nucleotides read TGCGCCAGCAAGACCCTGACAGGGGGCGAGACCCAGTACTTC. It codes for CASKTLTGGETQYF.